This T cell receptor beta chain was documented in a study of human T cells and chemical hapten exposure. In the study overall: Patients, predominantly female, presented with alopecia areata, totalis or universalis. Overall study results and limits: The number of TCRs over 1 in 1000 frequency stayed unchanged after DPC. Alopecia in all donors means immunity may differ from healthy individuals.

The study used a library that attached unique molecular identifiers to individual cDNA molecules. Using its own MiXCR run on the RACE reads, TCRdb lists one record per CDR3 protein. This table has 210,000 or so distinct CDR3 sequences, 20% to 25% appearing once. Time point of the sample: patch test 3, about 24 weeks after DPC sensitization. Treatment noted: therapeutic diphenylcyclopropenone sensitization with weekly scalp DPC. In the case of this clonotype: What it recognizes is unknown.

This CDR3 is built from 16 residues. The V gene's germline CDR1 is SGHNT and CDR2 YENEEA. Trimming cost V 5 bases and J 1 base, with 14 bases left between them. The chain is built from TRBV11-3 and TRBJ2-2; no firm D call. Source: whole blood, taken in connection with sensitization to the hapten diphenylcyclopropenone (DPC). This receptor was taken from a woman in her 40s with alopecia areata. Some clones in this sample may be carry-over from other donors' samples. CDR3 sequence: CASSPRYSRNTGELFF. In DNA form, the CDR3 reads TGTGCCAGCAGCCCCCGGTATAGCAGGAACACCGGGGAGCTGTTTTTT.